The present entry profiles one T cell receptor (beta chain) with its context. The CDR3 is made up of 15 amino acids. The J segment lost 1 base and the V segment lost 7 bases, leaving 7 bases of the junction unmatched. Germline CDR1 and CDR2: LNHNV and YYDKDF (reference sequence). This record comes from a study of human T cells and chemical hapten exposure. Using its own MiXCR run on the RACE reads, TCRdb lists one record per CDR3 protein. Among roughly 50,000 distinct CDR3 sequences, approximately 9.9% were seen once, and the ten largest hold around 17%. Noted time point: patch test 3, about 24 weeks after DPC sensitization. Treatment here: therapeutic diphenylcyclopropenone sensitization with weekly scalp DPC.

The sequences come from whole blood, collected in connection with sensitization to the hapten diphenylcyclopropenone (DPC). The TCR originated in a woman aged 40-49 years with alopecia areata. Some clones in this sample may be carry-over from other donors' samples. This chain uses TRBV15 with TRBJ2-7; 10 nucleotides line up with TRBD1. CDR3 protein: CATKKPGQGSYEQYF. CDR3 sequence (DNA): TGTGCCACCAAAAAACCGGGACAGGGGTCCTACGAGCAGTACTTC.